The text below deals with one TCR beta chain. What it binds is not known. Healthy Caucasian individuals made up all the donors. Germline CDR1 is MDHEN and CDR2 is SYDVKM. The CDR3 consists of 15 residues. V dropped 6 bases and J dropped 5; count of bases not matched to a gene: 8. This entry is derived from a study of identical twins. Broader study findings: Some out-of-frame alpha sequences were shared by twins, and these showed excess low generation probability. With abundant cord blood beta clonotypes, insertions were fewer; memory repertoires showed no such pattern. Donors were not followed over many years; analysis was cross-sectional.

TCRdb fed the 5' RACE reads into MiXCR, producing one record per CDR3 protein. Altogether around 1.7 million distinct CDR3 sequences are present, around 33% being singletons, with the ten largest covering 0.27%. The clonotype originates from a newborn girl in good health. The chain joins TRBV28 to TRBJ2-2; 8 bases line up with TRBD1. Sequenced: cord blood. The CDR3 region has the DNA TGTGCCAGCAGCACAGGACAGGGTATAACCGGGGAGCTGTTTTTT. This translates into CASSTGQGITGELFF.